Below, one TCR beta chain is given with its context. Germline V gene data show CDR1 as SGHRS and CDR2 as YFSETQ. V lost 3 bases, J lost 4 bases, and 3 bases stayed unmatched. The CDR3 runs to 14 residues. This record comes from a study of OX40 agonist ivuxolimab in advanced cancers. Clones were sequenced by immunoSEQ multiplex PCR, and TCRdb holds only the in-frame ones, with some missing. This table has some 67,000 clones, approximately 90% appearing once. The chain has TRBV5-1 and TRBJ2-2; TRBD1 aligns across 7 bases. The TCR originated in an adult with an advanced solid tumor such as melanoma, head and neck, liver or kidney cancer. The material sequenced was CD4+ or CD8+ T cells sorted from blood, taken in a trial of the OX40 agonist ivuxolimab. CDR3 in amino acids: CASSSTGATGELFF. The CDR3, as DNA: TGCGCCAGCAGCTCCACAGGGGCCACCGGGGAGCTGTTTTTT. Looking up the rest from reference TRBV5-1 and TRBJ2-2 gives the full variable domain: KAGVTQTPRYLIKTRGQQVTLSCSPISGHRSVSWYQQTPGQGLQFLFEYFSETQRNKGNFPGRFSGRQFSNSRSEMNVSTLELGDSALYLCASSSTGATGELFFGEGSRLTVL.